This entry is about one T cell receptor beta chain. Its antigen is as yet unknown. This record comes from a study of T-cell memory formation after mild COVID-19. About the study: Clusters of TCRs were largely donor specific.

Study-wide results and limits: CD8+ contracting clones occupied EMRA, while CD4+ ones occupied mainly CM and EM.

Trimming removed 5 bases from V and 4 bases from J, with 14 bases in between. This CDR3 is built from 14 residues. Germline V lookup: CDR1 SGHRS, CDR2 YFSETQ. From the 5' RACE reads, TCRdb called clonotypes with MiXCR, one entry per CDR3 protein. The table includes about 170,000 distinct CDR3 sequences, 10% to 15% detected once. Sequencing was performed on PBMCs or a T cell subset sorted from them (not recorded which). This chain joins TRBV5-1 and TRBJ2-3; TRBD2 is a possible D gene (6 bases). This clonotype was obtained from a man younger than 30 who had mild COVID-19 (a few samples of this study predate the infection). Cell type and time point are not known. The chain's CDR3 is CASSLAGRPDTQYF. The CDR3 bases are TGCGCCAGCAGTCTTGCGGGAAGGCCAGATACGCAGTATTTT. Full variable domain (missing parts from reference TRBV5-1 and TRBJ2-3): KAGVTQTPRYLIKTRGQQVTLSCSPISGHRSVSWYQQTPGQGLQFLFEYFSETQRNKGNFPGRFSGRQFSNSRSEMNVSTLELGDSALYLCASSLAGRPDTQYFGPGTRLTVL.